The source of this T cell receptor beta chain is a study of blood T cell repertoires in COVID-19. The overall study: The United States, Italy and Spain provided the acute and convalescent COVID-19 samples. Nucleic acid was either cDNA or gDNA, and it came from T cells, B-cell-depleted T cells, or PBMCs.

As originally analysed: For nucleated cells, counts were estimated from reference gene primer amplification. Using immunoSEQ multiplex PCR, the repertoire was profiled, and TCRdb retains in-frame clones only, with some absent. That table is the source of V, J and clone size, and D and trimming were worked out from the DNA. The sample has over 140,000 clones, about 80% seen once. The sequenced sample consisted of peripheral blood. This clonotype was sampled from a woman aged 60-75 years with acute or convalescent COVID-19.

The CDR3 loop reads CASSPRGTGELFF. In DNA form, the CDR3 reads TGTGCCAGCTCACCCAGGGGGACCGGGGAGCTGTTTTTT. The chain is built from TRBV18 and TRBJ2-2; the match to TRBD1 covers 7 bases. This CDR3 has 13 amino acids. Germline CDR1 and CDR2: KGHSH and LQKENI. Unmatched junction bases numbered 0, after V lost 3 bases and J lost 5 bases.